The 26 T cell receptor beta chains listed next were all sequenced from one sample in a study of early T cells in non-severe SARS-CoV-2 infection. TCRdb re-called the 5' RACE reads with MiXCR, one entry per CDR3 protein. The table shows some 71,000 distinct CDR3 sequences, with 10% to 15% occurring only once. The sample was whole blood. These receptor sequences come from an adult who was a healthcare worker with PCR-confirmed SARS-CoV-2 infection or an uninfected control (not recorded which).

This clonotype was recorded at least ten times. The J gene is TRBJ1-2, the V gene TRBV20-1; D remains ambiguous. Germline V gene lookup returns CDR1 DFQATT and CDR2 SNEGSKA (reference sequence). The CDR3 length is 13 residues. V was pared by 1 base and J by 0 bases, with 6 bases between. CDR3: CSARVPANYGYTF. The DNA of the CDR3 is TGCAGTGCTAGAGTACCGGCTAACTATGGCTACACCTTC.

The table lists this clonotype with many counts. The gene calls are TRBV11-2 and TRBJ2-3, with a tentative D call TRBD1 (6 bases). This CDR3 comprises 16 residues. The germline CDR1 and CDR2 sequences are SGHAT and FQNNGV. Trimming stripped 1 base from V and 2 bases from J, with 13 bases between. The CDR3 protein is CASSLGADRITDTQYF. The DNA for the CDR3 is TGTGCCAGCAGCTTAGGTGCGGACAGAATCACAGATACGCAGTATTTT.

This clonotype was counted between two and nine times. The DNA for the CDR3 is TGTGCCAGCAGCATGACAGTCTACAATGAGCAGTTCTTC. Its protein is CASSMTVYNEQFF. The V call is TRBV7-2, the J call TRBJ2-1; maybe TRBD1 (5 bases). This CDR3 comprises 13 residues. V lost 5 bases and J 3 bases, leaving 8 bases between the germline ends. Germline V lookup: CDR1 SGHTA, CDR2 FQGNSA. The full variable domain, in which reference TRBV7-2 and TRBJ2-1 provide the parts outside the CDR3, is GAGVSQSPSNKVTEKGKDVELRCDPISGHTALYWYRQSLGQGLEFLIYFQGNSAPDKSGLPSDRFSAERTGGSVSTLTIQRTQQEDSAVYLCASSMTVYNEQFFGPGTRLTVL.

In this sample, this clonotype turned up many times. This chain uses TRBV19 with TRBJ2-7; TRBD1 matches at 10 bases. The CDR3 totals 13 residues. Germline CDR1 LNHDA, CDR2 SQIVND (reference sequence). The V gene end was trimmed by 9 bases and the J gene end by 4 bases; junction bases not matched to a gene: 6. CDR3 amino acids: CASSRQGAYEQYF. CDR3 sequence (DNA): TGTGCCAGCTCCCGACAGGGGGCTTACGAGCAGTACTTC.

This rearrangement joins TRBV20-1 to TRBJ2-6; weak D call: TRBD2 (6 bases). The CDR3 is 15 residues long. In germline, CDR1 is DFQATT, CDR2 SNEGSKA (reference sequence). Trimming shortened V by 6 bases and J by 2 bases, and 14 bases separated the two germline ends. This CDR3 reads CSAPNGGTGANVLTF. CDR3 DNA: TGCAGTGCCCCAAATGGAGGGACTGGGGCCAACGTCCTGACTTTC.

J is TRBJ2-7 and V is TRBV20-1, with D perhaps being TRBD1 or TRBD2 (5 bases each). Between the trimmed V and J ends, which lost 2 bases and 4 bases, there was a span of 15 bases. This CDR3 comprises 14 residues. CDR1 is DFQATT and CDR2 is SNEGSKA in the germline V gene (reference sequence). DNA for the CDR3: TGCAGTGCTAGATGGGGCGGAGGACAATACGAGCAGTACTTC. This codes for CSARWGGGQYEQYF.

This sequence joins TRBV5-1 and TRBJ2-3, with D perhaps TRBD1 (6 bases). The V gene lost 5 bases and the J gene lost 0 bases, with 13 bases spanning the gap. Germline CDR1 and CDR2: SGHRS and YFSETQ. There are 15 residues in the CDR3. The CDR3 reads CASSYGQTSTDTQYF. CDR3 bases: TGCGCCAGCAGTTATGGACAGACTAGCACAGATACGCAGTATTTT.

V is TRBV28 and J is TRBJ2-5; D is ambiguous. From germline, CDR1 is MDHEN and CDR2 SYDVKM. Between the trimmed V and J ends, which lost 3 bases and 5 bases, there was a span of 13 bases. The CDR3 is 14 amino acids. As DNA, the CDR3 is TGTGCCAGCAGTTTCGGAACCCGGCGGGAGACCCAGTACTTC. Translation: CASSFGTRRETQYF.

There are a few counts of this clonotype. The chain recombines TRBV27 with TRBJ1-5; perhaps TRBD1 as D (6 bases). Germline V gene lookup returns CDR1 MNHEY and CDR2 SMNVEV (reference sequence). The CDR3 loop spans 14 amino acids. Between the trimmed V and J ends, which lost 7 bases and 5 bases, there was a span of 15 bases. The CDR3 coding sequence is TGTGCCAGCAAAGCCGACAGGACCCATCAGCCCCAGCATTTT. Translating it yields CASKADRTHQPQHF.

This clonotype was detected only a few times. The chain joins TRBV29-1 to TRBJ1-3; D is unresolved. Germline CDR1 is SQVTM and CDR2 is ANQGSEA. The CDR3 consists of 11 residues. Trimming stripped 5 bases from V and 4 bases from J, with 6 bases between. CDR3 sequence (DNA): TGCAGCGTTACTCTCGGAAACACCATATATTTT. The encoded protein is CSVTLGNTIYF.

This clonotype has only a few counts. This chain connects TRBV7-9 to TRBJ2-1; D gene ambiguous. V lost 1 base, J lost 6 bases, and 7 bases lay in between. The CDR3 runs 13 residues. Looked up from germline, CDR1 is SEHNR and CDR2 is FQNEAQ (reference sequence). The CDR3 DNA sequence: TGTGCCAGCAGCTTAGAACAGATCAATGAGCAGTTCTTC. The encoded protein is CASSLEQINEQFF. Together with reference TRBV7-9 and TRBJ2-1, the CDR3 gives the full variable domain: DTGVSQNPRHKITKRGQNVTFRCDPISEHNRLYWYRQTLGQGPEFLTYFQNEAQLEKSRLLSDRFSAERPKGSFSTLEIQRTEQGDSAMYLCASSLEQINEQFFGPGTRLTVL.

This clonotype was recorded many times. This rearrangement joins TRBV10-3 to TRBJ2-7; D may be TRBD2 (5 bases). V lost 8 bases and J lost 2, with 13 bases in between. Per the germline V gene, CDR1 is ENHRY and CDR2 is SYGVKD. This CDR3 contains 13 residues. The CDR3 nucleotides are TGTGCCATCGCCGGACTGCCTGCCTACGAGCAGTACTTC. Translated: CAIAGLPAYEQYF.

CDR3 sequence (DNA): TGCGCCAGCAGCCCAAAACCTGGGATACCCTACGAGCAGTACTTC. Translation gives CASSPKPGIPYEQYF. This sequence joins TRBV5-1 and TRBJ2-7, with D unresolved. V dropped 4 bases and J dropped 2 bases, with 16 bases sitting between them. Germline CDR1 reads SGHRS; CDR2 reads YFSETQ. The CDR3 runs to 15 residues.

The rearrangement uses TRBV4-3 and TRBJ1-1, with a tentative D call TRBD1 (5 bases). Per the germline V gene, CDR1 is LGHNA and CDR2 is YSLEER. The length of the CDR3 is 15 residues. The V gene lost 0 bases and the J gene lost 1 base, with 9 bases spanning the gap. CDR3 sequence (DNA): TGCGCCAGCAGCCAAGATCCCCAGGGGAACACTGAAGCTTTCTTT. It codes for CASSQDPQGNTEAFF.

This clonotype was detected only a few times. The chain recombines TRBV29-1 with TRBJ2-3; the match to TRBD1 covers 11 bases. The CDR3 extends over 15 amino acids. The V gene's germline CDR1 is SQVTM and CDR2 ANQGSEA. V lost 4 bases, J lost 4 bases, and 7 bases stayed unmatched. CDR3 sequence reads: CSVAGTGGGSDTQYF. Here the CDR3 DNA reads TGCAGCGTTGCCGGGACAGGGGGAGGTTCAGATACGCAGTATTTT.

This clonotype was picked up a small number of times. This sequence joins TRBV4-2 and TRBJ2-1; no firm D call. Trimming removed 6 bases at V and 8 bases at J, with 17 bases between. CDR1 is LGHNA and CDR2 is YNFKEQ in the germline V gene. This CDR3 is 14 amino acids long. Written as DNA, the CDR3 is TGTGCCAGCAGAACCTGGATTAGCCAGGATGAGCAGTTCTTC. It is translated as CASRTWISQDEQFF.

The chain links TRBV10-3 to TRBJ1-5, with 11 bases aligning to TRBD1. The CDR3 extends over 13 amino acids. Trimming took 8 bases from V and 7 from J; bases not matched to a gene: 4. The V gene's germline CDR1 is ENHRY and CDR2 SYGVKD. The CDR3 here is CAIGQGAEQPQHF. The CDR3 DNA sequence: TGTGCCATCGGACAGGGGGCTGAGCAGCCCCAGCATTTT.

The chain is built from TRBV7-9 and TRBJ2-1, with TRBD2 matching 9 bases. V gave up 4 bases and J gave up 8 bases; unmatched junction bases: 9. The length of the CDR3 is 15 residues. The germline V gene has CDR1 SEHNR and CDR2 FQNEAQ (reference sequence). As DNA, the CDR3 is TGTGCCAGCAGCTCACCGGGACTAGCTTCCCATGAGCAGTTCTTC. This sequence encodes CASSSPGLASHEQFF.

The rearrangement uses TRBV7-9 and TRBJ2-5; D might be TRBD2 (6 bases). There are 14 residues in the CDR3. Germline CDR1 SEHNR, CDR2 FQNEAQ (reference sequence). The V end was cut by 5 bases, the J end by 5 bases, with 15 bases between. The CDR3 DNA follows: TGTGCCAGCAGCGCGCGCGGGGCCGGCGAGACCCAGTACTTC. Its translation is CASSARGAGETQYF. The variable domain in full, completed from reference TRBV7-9 and TRBJ2-5, reads DTGVSQNPRHKITKRGQNVTFRCDPISEHNRLYWYRQTLGQGPEFLTYFQNEAQLEKSRLLSDRFSAERPKGSFSTLEIQRTEQGDSAMYLCASSARGAGETQYFGPGTRLLVL.

Ten or more counts support this clonotype. This chain uses TRBV6-1 with TRBJ1-5, with D unresolved. The germline gives CDR1 MNHNS, CDR2 SASEGT. The CDR3 covers 12 residues. Trimming took off 2 bases at V and 11 bases at J, with 10 bases between the two ends. CDR3 sequence (DNA): TGTGCCAGCAGTGAACGGAGACCCGCCCAGCATTTT. Translation gives CASSERRPAQHF.

This clonotype appeared many times. The V gene is TRBV2, the J gene TRBJ2-1; D not resolved. The CDR3 is 12 amino acids. V was cut by 2 bases and J by 9 bases, with 8 bases left in between. Germline-derived CDR1 and CDR2 are SNHLY and FYNNEI. The CDR3 protein is CASSEYGIEQFF. In DNA form, the CDR3 reads TGTGCCAGCAGTGAATATGGCATTGAGCAGTTCTTC.

This clonotype has more than one count but fewer than ten. The final CDR3 position lacks the conserved phenylalanine or tryptophan, pointing to a likely read error. The CDR3 here is CATAPRDSGADTQYL. The CDR3, as DNA: TGTGCCACCGCCCCCAGGGACTCAGGGGCAGATACGCAGTATCTT. The rearrangement links TRBV24-1 to TRBJ2-3; either TRBD1 or TRBD2 may supply D (6 bases each). V lost 9 bases, J lost 4 bases, and 19 bases lay in between. In germline, CDR1 is KGHDR, CDR2 SFDVKD. CDR3 length equals 15 residues.

This clonotype was found many times. The rearrangement links TRBV2 to TRBJ1-2; D uncertain. V shed 7 bases and J shed 4 bases, with 10 bases lying between them. CDR1 is SNHLY, CDR2 FYNNEI, per germline. The CDR3 loop spans 12 amino acids. The CDR3 DNA reads as TGTGCCAGCAAGGACGGGCTCTATGGCTACACCTTC. This gives the protein CASKDGLYGYTF.

This clonotype turned up a few times. The chain combines TRBV18 with TRBJ2-3; 7 nucleotides agree with TRBD1. In germline, CDR1 is KGHSH, CDR2 LQKENI. This CDR3 is 15 amino acids long. The J segment lost 1 base and the V segment lost 3 bases, leaving 4 bases of the junction unmatched. Here the CDR3 DNA reads TGTGCCAGCTCACCTCTCCAGGGGGGCACAGATACGCAGTATTTT. It encodes CASSPLQGGTDTQYF.

The chain employs TRBV20-1 and TRBJ2-1; 7 nucleotides match TRBD2. The CDR3 is 13 amino acids. Trimming removed 5 bases from V and 8 bases from J; junction bases left unmatched: 9. In germline, CDR1 is DFQATT, CDR2 SNEGSKA (reference sequence). CDR3 in DNA: TGCAGTGCTCCCGGCGGGAGCGTGGATGAGCAGTTCTTC. Translated: CSAPGGSVDEQFF.

The genes are TRBV19 and TRBJ2-2; 7 bases match TRBD2. V dropped 8 bases and J dropped 4; count of bases not matched to a gene: 7. The CDR3 is made up of 14 amino acids. Per the germline V gene, CDR1 is LNHDA and CDR2 is SQIVND (reference sequence). The CDR3 here is CASVRGGSTGELFF. CDR3 DNA: TGTGCCAGTGTACGTGGCGGGAGCACCGGGGAGCTGTTTTTT.